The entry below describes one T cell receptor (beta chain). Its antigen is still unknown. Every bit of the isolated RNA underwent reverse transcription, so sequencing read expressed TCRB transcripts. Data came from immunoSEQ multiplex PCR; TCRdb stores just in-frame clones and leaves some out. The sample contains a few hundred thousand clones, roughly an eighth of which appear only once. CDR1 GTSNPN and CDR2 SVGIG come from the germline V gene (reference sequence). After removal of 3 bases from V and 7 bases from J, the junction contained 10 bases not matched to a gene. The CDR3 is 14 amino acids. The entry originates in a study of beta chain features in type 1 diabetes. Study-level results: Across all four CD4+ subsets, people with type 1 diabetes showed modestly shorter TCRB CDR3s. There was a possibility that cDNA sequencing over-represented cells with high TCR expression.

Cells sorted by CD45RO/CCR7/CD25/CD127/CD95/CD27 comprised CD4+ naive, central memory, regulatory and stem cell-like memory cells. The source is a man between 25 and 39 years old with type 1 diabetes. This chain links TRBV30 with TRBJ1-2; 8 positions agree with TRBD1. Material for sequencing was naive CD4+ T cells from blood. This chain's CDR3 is CAWSTAGGSVGYTF. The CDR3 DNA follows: TGTGCCTGGAGCACGGCAGGGGGCTCGGTTGGCTACACCTTC.